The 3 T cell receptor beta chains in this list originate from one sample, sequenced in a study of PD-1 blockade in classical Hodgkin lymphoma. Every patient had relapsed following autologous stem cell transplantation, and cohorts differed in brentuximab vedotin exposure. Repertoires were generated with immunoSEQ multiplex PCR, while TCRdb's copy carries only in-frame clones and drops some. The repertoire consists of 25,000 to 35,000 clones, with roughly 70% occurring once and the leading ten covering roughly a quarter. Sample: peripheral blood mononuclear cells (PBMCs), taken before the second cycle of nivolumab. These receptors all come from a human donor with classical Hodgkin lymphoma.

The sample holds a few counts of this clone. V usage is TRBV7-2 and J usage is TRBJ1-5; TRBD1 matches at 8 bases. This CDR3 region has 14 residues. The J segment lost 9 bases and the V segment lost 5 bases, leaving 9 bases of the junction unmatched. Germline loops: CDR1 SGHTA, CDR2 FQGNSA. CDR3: CASSVWTGSAPQHF. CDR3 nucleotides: TGTGCCAGCAGCGTATGGACAGGGTCGGCGCCCCAGCATTTT.

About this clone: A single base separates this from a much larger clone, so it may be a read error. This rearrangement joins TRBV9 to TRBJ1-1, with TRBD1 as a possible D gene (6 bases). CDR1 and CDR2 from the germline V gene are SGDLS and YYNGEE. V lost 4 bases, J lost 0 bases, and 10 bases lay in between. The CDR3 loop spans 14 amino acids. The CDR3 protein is CASSPRTVNTEAFF. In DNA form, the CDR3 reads TGTGCCAGCAGCCCTCGGACAGTGAACACTGAAGCTTTCTTT.

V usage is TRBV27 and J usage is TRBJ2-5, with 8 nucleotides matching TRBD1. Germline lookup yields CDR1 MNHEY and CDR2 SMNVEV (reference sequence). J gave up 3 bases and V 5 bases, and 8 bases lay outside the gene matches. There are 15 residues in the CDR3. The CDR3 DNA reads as TGTGCCAGCAGTCCCTACGACAGGGGAAAAGAGACCCAGTACTTC. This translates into CASSPYDRGKETQYF.